This TCR beta chain is drawn from a study of graft-versus-host responses after intestinal transplantation. Study summary: Recipients got multivisceral, liver-intestinal, or isolated intestinal transplants. Every one of the recipients received anti-thymocyte globulin induction and afterwards took tacrolimus and steroids for about 3 years.

This CDR3 has 14 residues. Deletions cut 6 bases from V and 2 bases from J, with 12 bases between. The V gene's germline CDR1 is MNHEY and CDR2 SMNVEV (reference sequence). About this clone: Its antigen is still unknown.

Study-level findings and limits: Elevated graft-versus-host to host-versus-graft clonal ratios in allografts were recorded for patients with graft-donor T cell macrochimerism. Detection of GvH clones occurred in recipient marrow, and some had their first appearance in ileum or blood.

The assay was immunoSEQ multiplex PCR, and TCRdb's table has in-frame clones only and misses some. The sample contains approximately 82,000 clones, roughly 93% of which appear only once. This chain uses TRBV27 with TRBJ2-3; no clear D. The specimen was unstimulated CD8+ T cells sorted from spleen or lymph node cells, collected before transplant. The source is a human donor who was the organ donor for an intestinal transplant. The CDR3 here is CASSPPHSTDTQYF. The CDR3 coding sequence is TGTGCCAGCAGCCCTCCGCACTCCACAGATACGCAGTATTTT.